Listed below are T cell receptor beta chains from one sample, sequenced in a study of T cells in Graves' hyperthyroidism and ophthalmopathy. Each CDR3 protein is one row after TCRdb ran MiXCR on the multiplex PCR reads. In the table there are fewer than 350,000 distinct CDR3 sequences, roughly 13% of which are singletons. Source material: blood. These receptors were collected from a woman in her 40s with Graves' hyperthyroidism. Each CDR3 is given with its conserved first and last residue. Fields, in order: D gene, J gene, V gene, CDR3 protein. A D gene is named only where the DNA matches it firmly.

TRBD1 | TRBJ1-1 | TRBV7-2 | CASSSDRVWNTEAFF
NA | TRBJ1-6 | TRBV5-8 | CASSPTGLPLHF
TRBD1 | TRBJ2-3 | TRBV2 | CASSGTGTTGGGSNTDTQYF
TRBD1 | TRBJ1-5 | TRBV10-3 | CAIRTGEGNQPQHF
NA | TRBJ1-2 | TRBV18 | CASSPESSYEGYTF
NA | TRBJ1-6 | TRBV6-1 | CASSRGINSPLHF
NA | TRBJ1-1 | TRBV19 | CASTFGNTEAFF
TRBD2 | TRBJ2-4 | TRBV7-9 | CASSLWASGKGVENIQYF
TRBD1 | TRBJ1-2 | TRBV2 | CASRTGGVWYGYTF
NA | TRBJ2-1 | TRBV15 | CATSRDPKGYEQFF
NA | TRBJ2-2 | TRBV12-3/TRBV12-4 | CASSHRVVDTGELFF
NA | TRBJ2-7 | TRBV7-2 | CASSLVTRRSSYEQYF
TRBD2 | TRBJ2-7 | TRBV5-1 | CASSLETGGRYEQYF
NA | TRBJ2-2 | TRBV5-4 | CASSQGGANTGELFF
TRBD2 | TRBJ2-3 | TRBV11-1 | CASSSQGLAGLDTQYF
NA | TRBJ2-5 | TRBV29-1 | CSVGTAGGRTQYF
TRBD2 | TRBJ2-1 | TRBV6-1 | CASIGPSGTYNEQFF
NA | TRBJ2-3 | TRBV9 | CASSVGGIGTDTQYF
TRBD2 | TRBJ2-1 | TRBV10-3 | CAISELAGKGYNEQFF
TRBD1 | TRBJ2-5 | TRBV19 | CASSTGTGPKETQYF
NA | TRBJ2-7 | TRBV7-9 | CASSLGRERGEQYF
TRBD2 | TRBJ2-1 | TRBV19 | CASSKFRLAAHSYNEQFF
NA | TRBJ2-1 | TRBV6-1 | CASSRQASSYNEQFF
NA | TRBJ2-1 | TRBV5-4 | CASSLETGQGYNEQFF
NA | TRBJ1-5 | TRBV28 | CASSVLYQPQHF
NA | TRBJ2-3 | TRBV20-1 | CSAPGTSTDTQYF
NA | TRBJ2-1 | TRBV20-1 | CSARAGDIYNEQFF
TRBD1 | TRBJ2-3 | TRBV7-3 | CASSPYDRGDTQYF
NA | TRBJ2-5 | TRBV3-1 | CASSQEGASLQETQYF
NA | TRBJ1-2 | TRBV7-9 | CASSLVPLRVNSYGYTF
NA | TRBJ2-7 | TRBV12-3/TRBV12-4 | CASSLAAGRHEQYF
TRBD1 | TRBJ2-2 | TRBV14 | CASDRDRGEPGELFF
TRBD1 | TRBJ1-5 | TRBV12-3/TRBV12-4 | CASQTRTGDQPQHF
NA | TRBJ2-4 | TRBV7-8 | CASSTPWAGKNIQYF
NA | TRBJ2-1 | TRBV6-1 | CASSLGSRGEQFF
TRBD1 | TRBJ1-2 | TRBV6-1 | CASTAGTGRGRDGYTF
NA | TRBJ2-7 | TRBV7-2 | CASSLVFAYGTDEQYF
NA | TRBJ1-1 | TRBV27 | CASSLWLQGSNTEAFF
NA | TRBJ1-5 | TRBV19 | CASSRASQGNQPQHF
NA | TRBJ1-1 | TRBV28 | CASSLSWGVEAFF
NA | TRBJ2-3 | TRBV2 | CASRDRDTQYF